This T cell receptor (beta chain) was found in a study of neurological immune-mediated disorders (dated by TCRdb to between 2018 and 2021). Broadly, across the study: Among the approximately 34 multiple sclerosis patients, relapsing-remitting MS was present in some 31 and secondary progressive MS was present in 3. Peripheral blood TCR-beta repertoires from HTLV-I-associated myelopathy (HAM/TSP) patients, multiple sclerosis patients and healthy controls were compared by UMI-based sequencing. The approximately 110 TCR-beta libraries included longitudinal samples, technical triplicates and paired sorted CD4+ and CD8+ T-cell subsets alongside PBMC samples. Of the approximately 70 subjects in the cohort, about 14 were HAM/TSP patients, some 35 were multiple sclerosis patients, and roughly 20 were healthy controls.

Libraries from unsorted PBMCs were made from 2 million PBMCs kept in RNAlater at -80 degrees C until RNA extraction. The multiple sclerosis patients were enrolled in a US clinical protocol that used magnetic resonance imaging to evaluate disease progression. Peripheral blood was subjected to Ficoll-Hypaque density gradient centrifugation to isolate PBMCs, which were then cryopreserved in liquid nitrogen. cDNA was synthesized by template-switch 5'RACE using a primer carrying a 10-nucleotide random unique molecular identifier by which each TCR transcript was tagged. Over 180 million TCR-beta sequences, covering 15-18 subjects, were produced in each sequencing run. The RNeasy kit was used to extract total RNA. TCR-beta VDJ regions were amplified with primers for the TCR constant region and the 5'RACE anchor, using the KAPA Real-time Library Amplification kit. Sample indexes and Illumina adaptors were added in a first PCR, after which library yield was increased in a second PCR. After Ampure bead purification, the TCR product of roughly 650 bp was size-selected on a 2% E-gel SizeSelection system. Before pooling, libraries had their quality checked on a Bioanalyzer, their concentration measured with Qubit, and their quantity determined with the Kapa Library Quantification kit. An Illumina HiSeq 2500 sequenced the libraries paired-end 2 x 150 bp. To increase sequence diversity, roughly 24-30% phiX was spiked into each library pool. The source study handled its data this way. Quality-filtered reads were processed with the UMI-based MiGEC pipeline, which removed over 75% of raw TCR sequences during error correction. IMGT germline references were used for aligning VDJ genes, and each clonotype was defined as a unique CDR3 amino acid sequence together with its V-J genes. Clonal expansion, Shannon diversity and CDR3 relatedness (CalcPairwiseDistances, ClusterSamples) were evaluated with VDJtools, and phylogenetic trees were built with CLCbio workbench. Clones with at least 8 unique UMIs were defined as expanded, with this threshold being based on coefficient-of-variation modelling across technical triplicates. Using fastp at Q25 and MiXCR, TCRdb reprocessed the public reads and kept productive beta chains. All rows with the same CDR3 protein become a single entry with the most common DNA and genes. The V and J calls shown here were made by TCRdb, not taken from the authors' results. This sample has 50,000 to 60,000 distinct CDR3 sequences in its table, and roughly 2.5% of those were observed once. Approximately 3% of the sample is held by the ten biggest clonotypes.

Many counts were recorded for this clonotype. Its antigen has not been determined. Base qualities are not at hand, and no much larger clone is one base apart. Here is what the overall study found, with its caveats: No association of the MS cluster with clinical or MRI features was observed, and the need for larger cohorts was stated by the authors. In phylogenetic analysis, the repertoires of 18 of 34 MS patients grouped into a cluster of related CDR3 sequences, which suggests a possible signature at the repertoire level. Expanded clones from different subjects shared no identical CDR3 amino acid sequences, which suggests that TCR-beta repertoires were private in all groups. TCR clonal expansion was greatest in HAM/TSP patients and smallest in MS patients, who ranked below even healthy controls.

The CDR3 spans 15 residues, from the cysteine through the phenylalanine. Of all the DNA, just the CDR3 is kept, 45 bases in frame from base 1. V is pruned by 2 bases and J by 6 bases, leaving 7 bases of the junction without a gene match. The germline V gene provides CDR1 SGHRS and CDR2 YFSETQ. The V gene is TRBV5-1 and the J gene is TRBJ2-2; 7 central nucleotides agree with TRBD2. The sequenced material came from PBMCs. This sequence was found in a man aged 45-60 years with multiple sclerosis. CDR3 region: CASSFITSDAGELFF. The bases are TGCGCCAGCAGCTTTATTACTAGCGATGCCGGGGAGCTGTTTTTT. Reference TRBV5-1 and TRBJ2-2 genes cover what lies past the CDR3, so the full variable domain is KAGVTQTPRYLIKTRGQQVTLSCSPISGHRSVSWYQQTPGQGLQFLFEYFSETQRNKGNFPGRFSGRQFSNSRSEMNVSTLELGDSALYLCASSFITSDAGELFFGEGSRLTVL.